This entry describes one TCR beta chain. No antigen is known for it. The data were taken from a study of cytomegalovirus exposure and HLA in healthy donors. On the study more broadly: Researchers found that about 84% of almost 400 genotyped donors fell within the Caucasian-associated ancestry cluster. General observations from the study: What was likely a sequencing artifact was a cluster of highly shared sequence variants. In a later analysis, common viral pathogens appeared linked to several of the most significant clusters.

Both 60 Vbeta primers and 13 Jbeta primers went into the PCR. Produced via immunoSEQ multiplex PCR; TCRdb's table is partial and in-frame only. This table holds about 110,000 clones, over 80% found once. This sequence was found in a young man in good health and CMV-seropositive. The sequenced sample consisted of PBMCs.

The DNA for the CDR3 is TGCAGCGTGTCTGGCGGGGGGCAATACGAGCAGTACTTC. Its translation is CSVSGGGQYEQYF. The rearrangement joins TRBV29-1 to TRBJ2-7, with 8 positions matching TRBD2. The CDR3 consists of 13 residues. Looked up from germline, CDR1 is SQVTM and CDR2 is ANQGSEA. The ends lost 6 bases at V and 4 bases at J; junction bases unmatched: 8.